Presented here are 9 T cell receptor beta chains from one specimen sequenced in a study of blood T cell repertoires in COVID-19. Assay: immunoSEQ multiplex PCR; the TCRdb copy retains only in-frame clones and omits some. This table holds 140,000 to 150,000 clones, approximately 81% found once. The sequenced sample consisted of peripheral blood. These receptors were taken from a human donor in a cohort sampled during active COVID-19.

The V gene is TRBV5-1, the J gene TRBJ1-2; D not certain. V shed 4 bases and J shed 4 bases, with 11 bases lying between them. This CDR3 has 13 residues. From germline, CDR1 is SGHRS and CDR2 YFSETQ. CDR3: CASSPGRGYGYTF. CDR3 in DNA: TGCGCCAGCAGCCCCGGGAGAGGCTATGGCTACACCTTC.

The chain combines TRBV14 with TRBJ1-1; no definite D call. The CDR3 covers 13 residues. In germline, CDR1 is SGHDN, CDR2 FVKESK. Trimming removed 2 bases at V and 5 bases at J, with 9 bases between. This chain's CDR3 is CASSQSGWTEAFF. The CDR3 DNA reads TGTGCCAGCAGCCAATCGGGTTGGACTGAAGCTTTCTTT.

The chain links TRBV11-3 to TRBJ2-7; 7 bases line up with TRBD1. The CDR3 has 16 amino acids. The V gene's germline CDR1 is SGHNT and CDR2 YENEEA. Trimming at V came to 0 bases and at J to 5 bases, leaving 10 bases not matched to a gene. This CDR3 is CASSLDPRQGTNEQYF. The CDR3 DNA reads TGTGCCAGCAGCTTAGATCCCCGACAGGGAACTAACGAGCAGTACTTC.

This clone showed up just once. The rearrangement joins TRBV5-8 to TRBJ1-2, with a weak D call TRBD1 (6 bases). The CDR3 is made up of 17 amino acids. Germline-derived CDR1 and CDR2 are SGHTS and YDEGEE. Trimming removed 4 bases from V and 2 bases from J, with 21 bases in between. CDR3 sequence: CASSPLSGGKRNYGYTF. The CDR3 nucleotides read TGTGCCAGCAGCCCGCTTTCGGGGGGCAAAAGAAACTATGGCTACACCTTC.

A few counts support this clone. The chain links TRBV6-6 to TRBJ2-7; 8 nucleotides align to TRBD1. The CDR3 runs to 14 residues. Looked up from germline, CDR1 is MNHNY and CDR2 is SVGAGI (reference sequence). V shed 6 bases, J shed 6 bases, and the junction held 10 bases outside the gene matches. The CDR3 sequence is CASRYGGQGGEQYF. The CDR3 region has the DNA TGTGCCAGCAGGTACGGAGGACAGGGAGGCGAGCAGTACTTC.

V is TRBV12-3 or TRBV12-4 and J is TRBJ2-7; no firm D call. The V and J ends lost 6 bases and 3 bases respectively, with 9 bases between them. The CDR3 extends over 12 amino acids. CDR3 amino acids: CASSSTDYEQYF. CDR3 bases: TGTGCCAGCAGCTCCACTGACTACGAGCAGTACTTC.

The gene calls are TRBV6-1 and TRBJ1-2, with 7 bases that match TRBD1. The junction had 9 bases not matched to a gene; V was cut back by 2 bases and J by 9 bases. Per the germline V gene, CDR1 is MNHNS and CDR2 is SASEGT. The CDR3 has 14 amino acids. Written as DNA, the CDR3 is TGTGCCAGCAGTGAAAGGACAGGAGATAGAAGCTACACCTTC. It translates to CASSERTGDRSYTF.

The chain uses TRBV4-3 and TRBJ2-3, with a weak D call TRBD1 (5 bases). The V gene's germline CDR1 is LGHNA and CDR2 YSLEER. The CDR3 is made up of 13 amino acids. Trimming took off 5 bases at V and 3 bases at J, with 9 bases between the two ends. CDR3 bases: TGCGCCAGCAGCGGGCAGGGAACAGATACGCAGTATTTT. Translation: CASSGQGTDTQYF.

This clone was recorded once. This chain connects TRBV3-1 (or the pseudogene TRBV3-2) to TRBJ2-5; a weak D match, TRBD2 (5 bases). Trimming removed 4 bases at V and 4 bases at J, with 19 bases between. CDR3 size: 16 residues. Germline CDR1 LGHDT, CDR2 YNNKEL (reference sequence). The DNA for the CDR3 is TGTGCCAGCAGCCGACCCCAAGTCAGGACTGGAGAGACCCAGTACTTC. This gives the protein CASSRPQVRTGETQYF.